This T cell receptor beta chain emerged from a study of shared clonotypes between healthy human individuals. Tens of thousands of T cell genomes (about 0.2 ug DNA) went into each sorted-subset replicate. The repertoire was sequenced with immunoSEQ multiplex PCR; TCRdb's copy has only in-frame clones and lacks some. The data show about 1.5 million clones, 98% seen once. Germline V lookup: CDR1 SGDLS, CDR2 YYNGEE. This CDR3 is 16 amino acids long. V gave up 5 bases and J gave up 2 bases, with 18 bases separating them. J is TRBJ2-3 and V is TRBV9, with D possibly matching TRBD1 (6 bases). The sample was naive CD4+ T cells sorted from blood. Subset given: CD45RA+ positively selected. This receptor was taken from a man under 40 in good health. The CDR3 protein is CASREGESGYTDTQYF. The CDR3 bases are TGTGCCAGCAGAGAGGGGGAAAGCGGCTACACAGATACGCAGTATTTT.